One sample yielded the 21 T cell receptor beta chains listed below, sequenced in a study of T-cell reconstitution after alpha-beta-depleted transplantation in children. Researchers prepared the TCRbeta library using unique molecular identifiers, the study reports. One entry per CDR3 protein results from TCRdb running MiXCR on the PCR reads. The data hold about 540,000 distinct CDR3 sequences, with about a sixth observed a single time. The sequences come from PBMCs from the stem cell graft donor, collected from the stem cell graft. Receptors were obtained from a human donor who donated a stem cell graft to a child with acute lymphoblastic leukemia.

The chain is built from TRBV25-1 and TRBJ1-1; possibly TRBD1 for D (5 bases). CDR3 size: 15 residues. Germline lookup yields CDR1 MGHDK and CDR2 SYGVNS. V lost 4 bases, J lost 4 bases, and 16 bases lay in between. For the CDR3, the DNA is TGTGCCAGCAGTGGACAGAGGGAGATGAGCACTGAAGCTTTCTTT. Protein: CASSGQREMSTEAFF.

This clonotype was observed a few times. CDR3 sequence: CATSSGRGFVDTQYF. Written as DNA, the CDR3 is TGTGCCACCTCGAGCGGGAGGGGATTTGTGGATACGCAGTATTTT. The rearrangement joins TRBV15 to TRBJ2-3; 10 bases are shared with TRBD2. The junction had 11 bases not matched to a gene; V was cut back by 8 bases and J by 6 bases. There are 15 residues in the CDR3. Germline lookup yields CDR1 LNHNV and CDR2 YYDKDF (reference sequence).

This clonotype has only a few counts. This sequence joins TRBV10-2 and TRBJ1-1; D perhaps matches TRBD1 (5 bases). The length of the CDR3 is 15 residues. Trimming stripped 8 bases from V and 6 bases from J, with 22 bases between. Germline loops: CDR1 WSHSY, CDR2 SAAADI. CDR3 loop: CASGTPGPYGPEAFF. As DNA, the CDR3 is TGCGCCAGCGGGACCCCGGGACCCTACGGCCCTGAAGCTTTCTTT.

This clonotype turned up a few times. CDR3: CASSQVERSYTF. The CDR3 DNA is TGCGCCAGCAGCCAAGTCGAAAGGAGCTACACCTTC. The chain uses TRBV4-1 and TRBJ1-2, with unresolved D. In germline, CDR1 is MGHRA, CDR2 YSYEKL. Trimming stripped 1 base from V and 9 bases from J, with 9 bases between. This CDR3 comprises 12 residues.

This clonotype has more than one count but fewer than ten. The rearrangement joins TRBV20-1 to TRBJ2-5, with 10 positions matching TRBD2. From germline, CDR1 is DFQATT and CDR2 SNEGSKA (reference sequence). The trim removed 6 bases at V and 5 bases at J, leaving 3 bases unmatched. This CDR3 has 12 amino acids. CDR3 protein: CSAPGLAETQYF. The CDR3 nucleotides are TGCAGTGCCCCGGGACTAGCGGAGACCCAGTACTTC.

This clonotype was found a few times. This sequence joins TRBV3-1 and TRBJ2-5, with 9 bases aligning to TRBD2. CDR1 is LGHDT and CDR2 is YNNKEL in the germline V gene (reference sequence). The CDR3 is 17 residues long. V dropped 2 bases and J dropped 0; count of bases not matched to a gene: 7. CDR3 sequence (DNA): TGTGCCAGCAGCCAACCTACTAGCGGGCCACACCAAGAGACCCAGTACTTC. Its translation: CASSQPTSGPHQETQYF.

The rearrangement links TRBV11-1 to TRBJ2-3; TRBD1 matches 7 bases. Germline-derived CDR1 and CDR2 are SGHAT and FQDESV (reference sequence). Trimming at V came to 5 bases and at J to 11 bases, leaving 10 bases not matched to a gene. The CDR3 totals 13 residues. The CDR3 here is CASSTSDRVQQYF. The CDR3 nucleotides read TGTGCCAGCAGCACCAGCGACAGGGTGCAGCAGTATTTT.

This clonotype was seen a single time. This chain uses TRBV7-3 with TRBJ2-1, with D uncertain. V lost 2 bases to trimming and J lost 7 bases, with 6 bases between them. Germline CDR1 SGHTA, CDR2 FQGTGA. The CDR3 totals 12 residues. CDR3 DNA: TGTGCCAGCAGCTTACACGCGAATGAGCAGTTCTTC. Its translation: CASSLHANEQFF.

This clonotype was observed a handful of times. The chain combines TRBV3-1 with TRBJ1-2, with D perhaps matching TRBD1 (5 bases). V was pared by 1 base and J by 10 bases, with 13 bases between. The CDR3 covers 13 residues. The V gene's germline CDR1 is LGHDT and CDR2 YNNKEL (reference sequence). CDR3: CASSQAHTGDYTF. The CDR3 DNA reads as TGTGCCAGCAGCCAAGCCCATACAGGCGACTACACCTTC.

This clonotype was seen repeatedly, ten times or more. This sequence joins TRBV2 and TRBJ1-5; unclear D gene. The germline CDR1 and CDR2 sequences are SNHLY and FYNNEI. This CDR3 has 15 residues. V was shortened by 6 bases and J by 5 bases, with 17 bases between the two germline ends. The chain's CDR3 is CASSLSGGPYQPQHF. CDR3 DNA sequence: TGTGCCAGCAGCCTATCAGGTGGTCCCTATCAGCCCCAGCATTTT.

This chain links TRBV3-1 with TRBJ2-4, with D unclear. Germline V gives CDR1 LGHDT, CDR2 YNNKEL (reference sequence). The length of the CDR3 is 14 residues. V was clipped by 5 bases and J by 3 bases, with 11 bases between them. The CDR3 protein is CASSSGGLKNIQYF. DNA of the CDR3: TGTGCCAGCAGCTCAGGTGGTCTCAAAAACATTCAGTACTTC.

The chain uses TRBV12-3 or TRBV12-4 and TRBJ2-5, with 9 bases matching TRBD2. Trimming at V came to 6 bases and at J to 4 bases, leaving 3 bases not matched to a gene. There are 13 residues in the CDR3. The CDR3, as DNA: TGTGCCAGCAGCATTAGCGGGAGAGAGACCCAGTACTTC. It is translated as CASSISGRETQYF.

This clonotype was detected a few times. This sequence joins TRBV5-1 and TRBJ2-1; 13 nucleotides match TRBD2. The CDR3 totals 18 residues. Germline values: CDR1 SGHRS, CDR2 YFSETQ. The V segment lost 7 bases and the J segment 1 base; nucleotides outside the gene matches: 11. The CDR3 reads CASQKDSTSGRSYNEQFF. In nucleotides, the CDR3 is TGCGCCAGCCAAAAGGATTCGACTAGCGGGAGGTCCTACAATGAGCAGTTCTTC.

This clonotype was seen a handful of times. The chain uses TRBV4-1 and TRBJ2-7; D call uncertain. The CDR3 is made up of 16 amino acids. With 1 base removed from V and 3 bases from J, the gap between germline ends came to 16 bases. CDR1 MGHRA and CDR2 YSYEKL come from the germline V gene. The CDR3 reads CASSQGRAPTFYEQYF. CDR3 nucleotides: TGCGCCAGCAGCCAAGGTAGGGCCCCCACCTTCTACGAGCAGTACTTC.

Many counts were recorded for this clonotype. The gene calls are TRBV6-1 and TRBJ2-7, with D perhaps matching TRBD1 (5 bases). CDR1 and CDR2 (germline): MNHNS, SASEGT. Trimming removed 6 bases from V and 3 bases from J, with 15 bases in between. CDR3 length: 14 residues. CDR3 protein: CASSPGHDFYEQYF. The CDR3 DNA reads TGTGCCAGCAGCCCCGGACATGACTTCTACGAGCAGTACTTC.

In its sample, this clonotype was seen once. V usage is TRBV10-1 and J usage is TRBJ2-5; D uncertain. The V gene lost 0 bases and the J gene lost 1 base, with 6 bases spanning the gap. This CDR3 has 14 amino acids. Germline CDR1 WNHNN, CDR2 SYGVQD (reference sequence). CDR3 residues: CASSESWTQETQYF. DNA for the CDR3: TGCGCCAGCAGTGAGTCCTGGACCCAAGAGACCCAGTACTTC.

This clonotype was counted between two and nine times. The chain recombines TRBV29-1 with TRBJ2-1; D call uncertain. Germline V gene data show CDR1 as SQVTM and CDR2 as ANQGSEA. Trimming pared 6 bases from V and 1 base from J, leaving 10 bases between. The CDR3 length is 13 residues. CDR3 amino acids: CSVNSWSYNEQFF. The CDR3 nucleotides read TGCAGCGTGAACAGTTGGTCCTACAATGAGCAGTTCTTC.

This clonotype has just a few counts. The gene calls are TRBV11-1 and TRBJ2-4, with 13 bases aligning to TRBD2. The CDR3 covers 19 residues. Germline trimming cut 5 bases from V and 0 bases from J; bases unmatched to any gene: 10. Germline assignment: CDR1 SGHAT and CDR2 FQDESV (reference sequence). The CDR3 reads CASSPGLAGASIAKNIQYF. Here the CDR3 DNA reads TGTGCCAGCAGCCCAGGACTAGCGGGAGCTTCGATAGCCAAAAACATTCAGTACTTC.

V is TRBV27 and J is TRBJ1-5, with D uncertain. CDR1 is MNHEY and CDR2 is SMNVEV in the germline V gene (reference sequence). The CDR3 has 14 amino acids. Deletions cut 4 bases from V and 0 bases from J, with 7 bases between. The CDR3 spells CASSSLNSNQPQHF. CDR3 bases: TGTGCCAGCAGTTCCCTTAATAGCAATCAGCCCCAGCATTTT.

The sample holds a few counts of this clonotype. The rearrangement joins TRBV6-1 to TRBJ1-5, with D maybe TRBD1 (5 bases). With 4 bases removed from V and 7 bases from J, the gap between germline ends came to 17 bases. Germline loops: CDR1 MNHNS, CDR2 SASEGT. CDR3 length: 15 amino acids. The CDR3 nucleotides are TGTGCCAGCAGTGGGTCTCGGGGGTTTCCGCAGCCCCAGCATTTT. Amino acid sequence: CASSGSRGFPQPQHF.

The V gene is TRBV29-1, the J gene TRBJ2-1; D uncertain. Germline lookup yields CDR1 SQVTM and CDR2 ANQGSEA. The CDR3 totals 13 residues. Trimming pared 4 bases from V and 0 bases from J, leaving 7 bases between. CDR3 amino acids: CSVARSSYNEQFF. The DNA of the CDR3 is TGCAGCGTTGCTCGAAGCTCCTACAATGAGCAGTTCTTC.